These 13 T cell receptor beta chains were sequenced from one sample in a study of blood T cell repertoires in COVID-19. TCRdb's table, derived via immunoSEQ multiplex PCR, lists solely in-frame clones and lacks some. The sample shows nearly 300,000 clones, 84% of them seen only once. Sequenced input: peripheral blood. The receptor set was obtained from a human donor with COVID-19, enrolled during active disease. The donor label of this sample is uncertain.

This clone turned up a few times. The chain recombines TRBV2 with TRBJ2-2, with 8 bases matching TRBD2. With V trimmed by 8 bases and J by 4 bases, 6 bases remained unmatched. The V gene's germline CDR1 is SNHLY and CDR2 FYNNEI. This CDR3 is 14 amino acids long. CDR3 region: CASGGLEGTGELFF. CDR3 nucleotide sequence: TGTGCCAGCGGGGGACTAGAGGGCACCGGGGAGCTGTTTTTT. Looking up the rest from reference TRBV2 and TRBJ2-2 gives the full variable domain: EPEVTQTPSHQVTQMGQEVILRCVPISNHLYFYWYRQILGQKVEFLVSFYNNEISEKSEIFDDQFSVERPDGSNFTLKIRSTKLEDSAMYFCASGGLEGTGELFFGEGSRLTVL.

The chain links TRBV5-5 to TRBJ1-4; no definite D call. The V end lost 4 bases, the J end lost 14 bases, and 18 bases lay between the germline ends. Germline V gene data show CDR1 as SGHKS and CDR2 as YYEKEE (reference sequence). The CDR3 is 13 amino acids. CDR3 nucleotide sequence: TGTGCCAGCAGCCTTGATCTCCCACAGAATCTGTTTTTT. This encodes CASSLDLPQNLFF. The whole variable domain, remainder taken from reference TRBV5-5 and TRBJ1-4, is DAGVTQSPTHLIKTRGQQVTLRCSPISGHKSVSWYQQVLGQGPQFIFQYYEKEERGRGNFPDRFSARQFPNYSSELNVNALLLGDSALYLCASSLDLPQNLFFGSGTQLSVL.

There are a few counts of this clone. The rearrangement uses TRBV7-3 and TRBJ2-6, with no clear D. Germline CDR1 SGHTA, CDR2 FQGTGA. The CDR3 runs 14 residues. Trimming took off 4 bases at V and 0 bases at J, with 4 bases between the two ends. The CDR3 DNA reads TGTGCCAGCAGCTCCTCCTCTGGGGCCAACGTCCTGACTTTC. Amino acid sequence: CASSSSSGANVLTF.

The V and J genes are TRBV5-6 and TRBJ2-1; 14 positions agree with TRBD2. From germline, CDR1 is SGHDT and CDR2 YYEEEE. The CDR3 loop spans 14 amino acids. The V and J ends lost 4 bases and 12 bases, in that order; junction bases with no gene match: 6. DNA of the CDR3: TGTGCCAGCAGCACAGCCGGGACTAGCGGGAGGCAGTTCTTC. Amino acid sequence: CASSTAGTSGRQFF. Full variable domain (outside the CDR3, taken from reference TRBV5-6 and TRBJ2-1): DAGVTQSPTHLIKTRGQQVTLRCSPKSGHDTVSWYQQALGQGPQFIFQYYEEEERQRGNFPDRFSGHQFPNYSSELNVNALLLGDSALYLCASSTAGTSGRQFFGPGTRLTVL.

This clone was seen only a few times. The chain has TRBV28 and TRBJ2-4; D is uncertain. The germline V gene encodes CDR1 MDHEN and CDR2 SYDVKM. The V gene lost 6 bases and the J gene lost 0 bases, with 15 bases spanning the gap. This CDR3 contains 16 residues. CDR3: CASSSLTAEAKNIQYF. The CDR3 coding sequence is TGTGCCAGCAGCAGTTTAACGGCGGAAGCCAAAAACATTCAGTACTTC.

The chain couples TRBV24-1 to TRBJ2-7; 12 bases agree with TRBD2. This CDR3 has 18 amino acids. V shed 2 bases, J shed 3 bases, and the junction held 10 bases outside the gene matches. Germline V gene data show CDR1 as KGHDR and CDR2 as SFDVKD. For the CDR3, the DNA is TGTGCCACCAGTGATTCCGCCCCACTAGCGGGAGGTGGCTACGAGCAGTACTTC. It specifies CATSDSAPLAGGGYEQYF.

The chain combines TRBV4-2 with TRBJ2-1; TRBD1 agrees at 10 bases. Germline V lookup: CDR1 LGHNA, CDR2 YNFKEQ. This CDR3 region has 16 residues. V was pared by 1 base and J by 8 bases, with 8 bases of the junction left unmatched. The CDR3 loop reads CASSQGKGQGYDEQFF. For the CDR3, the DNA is TGTGCCAGCAGCCAAGGGAAGGGACAGGGGTATGATGAGCAGTTCTTC.

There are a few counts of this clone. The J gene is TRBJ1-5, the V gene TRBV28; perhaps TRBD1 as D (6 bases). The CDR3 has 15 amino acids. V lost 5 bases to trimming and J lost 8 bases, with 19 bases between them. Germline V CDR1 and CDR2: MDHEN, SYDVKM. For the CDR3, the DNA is TGTGCCAGCAGTCCACCGGGACACCTAAAGGAGCCCCAGCATTTT. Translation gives CASSPPGHLKEPQHF.

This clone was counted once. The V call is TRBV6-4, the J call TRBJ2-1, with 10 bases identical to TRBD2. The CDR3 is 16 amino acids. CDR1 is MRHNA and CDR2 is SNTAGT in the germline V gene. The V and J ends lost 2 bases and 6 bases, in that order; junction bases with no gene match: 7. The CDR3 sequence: CASSDLVLAGVNEQFF. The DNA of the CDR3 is TGTGCCAGCAGTGACCTGGTGCTAGCGGGGGTCAATGAGCAGTTCTTC.

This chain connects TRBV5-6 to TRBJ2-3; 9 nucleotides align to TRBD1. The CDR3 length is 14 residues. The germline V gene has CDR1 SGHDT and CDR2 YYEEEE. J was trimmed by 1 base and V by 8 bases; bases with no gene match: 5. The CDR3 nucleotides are TGTGCCAGTCGCCGGGACAGGGGCACAGATACGCAGTATTTT. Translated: CASRRDRGTDTQYF. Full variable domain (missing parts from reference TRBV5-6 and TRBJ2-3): DAGVTQSPTHLIKTRGQQVTLRCSPKSGHDTVSWYQQALGQGPQFIFQYYEEEERQRGNFPDRFSGHQFPNYSSELNVNALLLGDSALYLCASRRDRGTDTQYFGPGTRLTVL.

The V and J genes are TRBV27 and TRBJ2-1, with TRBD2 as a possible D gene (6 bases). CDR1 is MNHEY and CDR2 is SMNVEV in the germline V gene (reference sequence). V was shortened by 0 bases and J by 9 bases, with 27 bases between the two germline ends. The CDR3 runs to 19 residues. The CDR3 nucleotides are TGTGCCAGCAGTTTATCCCGGGAGAAAGTTGGCGGTTTGATGGGTGAGCAGTTCTTC. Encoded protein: CASSLSREKVGGLMGEQFF.

CDR3 loop: CASSQTRSNSPLHF. The CDR3 coding sequence is TGTGCCAGTAGTCAGACCCGGAGTAATTCACCCCTCCACTTT. The gene calls are TRBV19 and TRBJ1-6; no clear D. CDR1 is LNHDA, CDR2 SQIVND, per germline (reference sequence). Trimming pared 5 bases from V and 6 bases from J, leaving 11 bases between. The CDR3 has 14 amino acids.

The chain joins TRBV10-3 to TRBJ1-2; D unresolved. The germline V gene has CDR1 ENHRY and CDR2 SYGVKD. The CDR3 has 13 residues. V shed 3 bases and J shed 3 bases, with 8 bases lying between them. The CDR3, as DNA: TGTGCCATCAGTGATACGGACTACTATGGCTACACCTTC. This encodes CAISDTDYYGYTF.